This T cell receptor beta chain was profiled in a study of spatial heterogeneity in lung cancer. About the research overall: Detection consistently captured more beta-chain sequences than alpha-chain sequences. In the raw reads, each unique TCR and UMI combination was present more than ten times on average.

Every individual TCR cDNA molecule carried its own unique molecular identifier, which allowed correction of PCR and sequencing errors. TCRdb analysed the 5' RACE reads with MiXCR anew, one entry per CDR3 protein. The table includes nearly 15,000 distinct CDR3 sequences, 7.9% detected once. Time point specified: sample taken at primary tumor resection. Whole RNA, isolated from tumor, nontumor lung or frozen PBMC, was sequenced without prior sorting. There are 14 residues in the CDR3. Trimming shortened V by 1 base and J by 7 bases, and 8 bases separated the two germline ends. This clonotype has at least ten counts. The antigen remains unidentified. The study's findings and limits: There were more appearances of ubiquitous expanded tumor TCRs in blood at resection than at follow-up.

Sequencing was performed on PBMCs, taken at surgery. The TCR was taken from a female donor with early-stage non-small cell lung cancer. V gene TRBV12-3 or TRBV12-4 combines with J gene TRBJ1-6; D is undetermined. The CDR3 sequence is CASSLEAGNSPLHF. In DNA form, the CDR3 reads TGTGCCAGCAGTTTAGAAGCCGGGAATTCACCCCTCCACTTT.